Given below is one T cell receptor beta chain in context. In the original workflow: The authors estimated nucleated cell counts from reference gene primer amplification. Assay used: immunoSEQ multiplex PCR; TCRdb lists only in-frame clones, some missing. V and J calls and clone size come straight from that table; D and trimming were deduced from the DNA. This sample has roughly 170,000 clones, with around 80% found just once. This record comes from a study of blood T cell repertoires in COVID-19. Germline V gene lookup returns CDR1 LNHDA and CDR2 SQIVND (reference sequence). This CDR3 is built from 15 residues. The V and J ends lost 5 bases and 3 bases, in that order; junction bases with no gene match: 8.

This clonotype originated in a human donor in a cohort sampled during active COVID-19. The V call is TRBV19, the J call TRBJ2-7; 9 bases match TRBD1. The sample consisted of peripheral blood. The DNA for the CDR3 is TGTGCCAGTAGTTTCCGGGACAGGGACCACTACGAGCAGTACTTC. It specifies CASSFRDRDHYEQYF.